This T cell receptor (beta chain) was identified during a study of radiotherapy plus CTLA-4 blockade in lung cancer. Study-wide findings and caveats: Tumor-origin TCR clones grew in blood after radiotherapy plus ipilimumab.

A single count supports this clone. What it recognizes is unknown. The assay was immunoSEQ multiplex PCR, and TCRdb's table has in-frame clones only and misses some. Of 25,000 to 35,000 clones listed, more than 60% are singletons. In germline, CDR1 is SGHAT, CDR2 FQNNGV. The CDR3 is 17 residues long. V shed 0 bases and J shed 1 base, with 12 bases lying between them. The rearrangement links TRBV11-2 to TRBJ2-2; a possible D gene is TRBD1 (6 bases). The TCR comes from a human donor with non-small cell lung cancer who had stable disease on radiotherapy plus ipilimumab. The sample here was peripheral blood, taken from a patient treated with radiotherapy plus ipilimumab. DNA for the CDR3: TGTGCCAGCAGCTTAGAGGTGACAGGAGGGAACACCGGGGAGCTGTTTTTT. This gives the protein CASSLEVTGGNTGELFF.